This T cell receptor beta chain was observed in a study of a mutant IDH1 vaccine in newly diagnosed glioma. The ends lost 3 bases at V and 3 bases at J; junction bases unmatched: 4. Germline V CDR1 and CDR2: MDHEN, SYDVKM. The CDR3 totals 15 residues. Time point of the sample: baseline, week 1 (first vaccination visit). Stated treatment: pre-vaccination baseline after standard-of-care therapy. The assay was immunoSEQ multiplex PCR, and TCRdb's table has in-frame clones only and misses some. The table lists about 38,000 clones, roughly 92% of them singletons. Sequencing was performed on PBMCs, taken from a glioma patient treated with radiotherapy, temozolomide or both. This chain joins TRBV28 and TRBJ1-1, with TRBD1 matching over 10 bases. This TCR was recovered from a man younger than 30 with glioma. The CDR3 spells CASSLTGGADTEAFF. The CDR3 DNA reads TGTGCCAGCAGTTTGACAGGGGGCGCGGACACTGAAGCTTTCTTT. The whole variable domain, filled in from reference TRBV28 and TRBJ1-1, reads DVKVTQSSRYLVKRTGEKVFLECVQDMDHENMFWYRQDPGLGLRLIYFSYDVKMKEKGDIPEGYSVSREKKERFSLILESASTNQTSMYLCASSLTGGADTEAFFGQGTRLTVV.